This T cell receptor (beta chain) was sequenced in a study of blood T cell repertoires in COVID-19. Study-wide background: Material from acute and convalescent COVID-19 was sourced from the United States, Italy and Spain.

As originally analysed: From reference gene primer amplification, estimates of nucleated cell counts were derived. Generated by immunoSEQ multiplex PCR, the TCRdb table keeps only in-frame clones and is missing some. That table furnishes V, J and clone size, whereas the DNA furnished D and trimming. The sample has more than 90,000 clones; 82% are singletons. Sequences were obtained from peripheral blood. The clonotype was recovered from a man in his 70s with acute or convalescent COVID-19.

CDR3 in amino acids: CASSWGRGTVYGYTF. CDR3 sequence (DNA): TGTGCCAGCAGTTGGGGAAGGGGCACAGTCTATGGCTACACCTTC. The rearrangement uses TRBV28 and TRBJ1-2, with a tentative D call TRBD1 (5 bases). The V end was cut by 4 bases, the J end by 4 bases, with 16 bases between. The length of the CDR3 is 15 residues. Germline lookup yields CDR1 MDHEN and CDR2 SYDVKM.